Each of the 16 T cell receptor beta chains below was sequenced from the same sample in a study of T cells in narcolepsy. Measured with immunoSEQ multiplex PCR; TCRdb has only the in-frame clones, and not every one. The sample gives just under 35,000 clones, 75% to 90% of which show up once; more than 1% is in the top ten. The sequencing sample was made of memory (CD45RA-) CD4+ T cells from blood. The receptors were sampled from a human donor in good health.

This clone was detected only a few times. The chain combines TRBV10-3 with TRBJ2-2, with D perhaps TRBD1 (5 bases). There are 14 residues in the CDR3. The germline gives CDR1 ENHRY, CDR2 SYGVKD. The V end was cut by 10 bases, the J end by 1 base, with 13 bases between. CDR3 protein: CATRADGNTGELFF. The CDR3 coding sequence is TGTGCCACCAGGGCCGACGGGAACACCGGGGAGCTGTTTTTT.

The genes are TRBV11-1 and TRBJ2-1, with 7 nucleotides matching TRBD2. Trimming took 4 bases from V and 9 from J; bases not matched to a gene: 6. Looked up from germline, CDR1 is SGHAT and CDR2 is FQDESV (reference sequence). CDR3 length: 13 amino acids. CDR3 sequence: CASSSPGGSEQFF. CDR3 nucleotide sequence: TGTGCCAGCAGCTCCCCCGGGGGGAGTGAGCAGTTCTTC.

The J gene is TRBJ2-7, the V gene TRBV7-6, with TRBD1 matching 12 bases. The CDR3 totals 16 residues. The V segment lost 0 bases and the J segment 6 bases; nucleotides outside the gene matches: 6. Germline-derived CDR1 and CDR2 are SGHVS and FNYEAQ. The CDR3 here is CASSLASGTGGGEQYF. CDR3 nucleotides: TGTGCCAGCAGCTTAGCGTCCGGGACAGGGGGCGGCGAGCAGTACTTC.

The chain carries TRBV12-5 and TRBJ1-5; possible D gene TRBD1, 6 bases. The CDR3 consists of 16 residues. V dropped 0 bases and J dropped 1 base, with 10 bases sitting between them. Germline lookup yields CDR1 LGHNT and CDR2 FRNRAP. The CDR3 is CASGLVGGGSNQPQHF. In DNA, the CDR3 is TGTGCTAGTGGTTTGGTAGGGGGAGGAAGCAATCAGCCCCAGCATTTT.

V usage is TRBV18 and J usage is TRBJ2-5; D possibly corresponds to TRBD1 (5 bases). Germline CDR1 KGHSH, CDR2 LQKENI. The CDR3 has 13 amino acids. V lost 3 bases, J lost 4 bases, and 9 bases lay in between. The DNA for the CDR3 is TGTGCCAGCTCACCCCAGGGTGGAGAGACCCAGTACTTC. It codes for CASSPQGGETQYF.

This clone appeared a single time. The chain employs TRBV25-1 and TRBJ2-2; TRBD2 matches at 7 bases. In germline, CDR1 is MGHDK, CDR2 SYGVNS. V dropped 1 base and J dropped 2; count of bases not matched to a gene: 7. The CDR3 runs 17 residues. For the CDR3, the DNA is TGTGCCAGCAGTGAATGGGGGGGAGGGGATAACACCGGGGAGCTGTTTTTT. Residues: CASSEWGGGDNTGELFF.

The chain carries TRBV27 and TRBJ2-7, with D unclear. CDR1 is MNHEY and CDR2 is SMNVEV in the germline V gene (reference sequence). V lost 6 bases and J 3 bases, leaving 15 bases between the germline ends. The CDR3 runs to 14 residues. CDR3 in DNA: TGTGCCAGCAGACAAGCCCCTTTGAGCTACGAGCAGTACTTC. Translating it yields CASRQAPLSYEQYF.

The table lists this clone with a count of one. The J gene is TRBJ2-3, the V gene TRBV6-5; D might be TRBD2 (6 bases). Germline V gene sequence: CDR1 MNHEY, CDR2 SVGAGI. Deletions cut 8 bases from V and 7 bases from J, with 16 bases between. The CDR3 covers 13 residues. CDR3: CASRKPGGNTQYF. DNA for the CDR3: TGTGCCAGCCGGAAACCCGGGGGAAATACGCAGTATTTT.

The V call is TRBV7-8, the J call TRBJ2-5, with TRBD2 matching over 9 bases. J gave up 3 bases and V 2 bases, and 4 bases lay outside the gene matches. The germline V gene has CDR1 SGHVS and CDR2 FQNEAQ. The length of the CDR3 is 15 residues. CDR3 region: CASSLPLAGKETQYF. The CDR3 region has the DNA TGTGCCAGCAGCTTACCTCTAGCGGGGAAAGAGACCCAGTACTTC.

This clone was counted once. This chain joins TRBV15 and TRBJ2-1; TRBD1 agrees at 10 bases. The junction had 3 bases not matched to a gene; V was cut back by 1 base and J by 6 bases. The CDR3 sequence is 15 residues long. Germline loops: CDR1 LNHNV, CDR2 YYDKDF (reference sequence). The CDR3 sequence: CATSRAGTGVNEQFF. The CDR3 DNA reads as TGTGCCACCAGCAGAGCAGGGACAGGGGTCAATGAGCAGTTCTTC.

This clone appeared a single time. The CDR3 coding sequence is TGTGCCAGCAGCGTAGCACTAGCGGGTTACAATGAGCAGTTCTTC. Protein: CASSVALAGYNEQFF. The V call is TRBV9, the J call TRBJ2-1; 9 bases map to TRBD2. The CDR3 covers 15 residues. J lost 4 bases, V lost 0 bases, and 2 bases had no gene match. The germline CDR1 and CDR2 sequences are SGDLS and YYNGEE.

The V gene is TRBV5-6, the J gene TRBJ2-5; 12 bases fit TRBD2. The CDR3 covers 15 residues. Germline trimming cut 0 bases from V and 4 bases from J; bases unmatched to any gene: 1. Per germline, CDR1 SGHDT and CDR2 YYEEEE. CDR3 region: CASSLGLAGVETQYF. The CDR3 DNA reads TGTGCCAGCAGCTTGGGACTAGCGGGAGTAGAGACCCAGTACTTC.

CDR3 DNA sequence: TGTGCCAGCAGGGACGACAGTACTCATGCCGAGCAGTACTTC. It yields the protein CASRDDSTHAEQYF. The rearrangement uses TRBV6-5 and TRBJ2-7; possibly TRBD1 for D (5 bases). Germline lookup yields CDR1 MNHEY and CDR2 SVGAGI. The CDR3 is made up of 14 amino acids. Trimming shortened V by 6 bases and J by 6 bases, and 18 bases separated the two germline ends.

The V gene is TRBV18, the J gene TRBJ1-1, with unresolved D. The CDR3 is 14 amino acids. From germline, CDR1 is KGHSH and CDR2 LQKENI. V shed 1 base and J shed 2 bases, with 8 bases lying between them. The CDR3 loop reads CASSPLEGNTEAFF. In DNA form, the CDR3 reads TGTGCCAGCTCACCACTTGAGGGTAACACTGAAGCTTTCTTT.

Comment on this clone: The same CDR3 can be traced to other DNA sequences in this sample. The rearrangement uses TRBV28 and TRBJ1-5; D may be TRBD1 (5 bases). Germline V lookup: CDR1 MDHEN, CDR2 SYDVKM. Between the trimmed V and J ends, which lost 10 bases and 4 bases, there was a span of 17 bases. The CDR3 has 14 amino acids. The CDR3 spells CAIRGGGGNQPQHF. The CDR3 nucleotides are TGTGCCATCCGTGGTGGGGGAGGGAATCAGCCCCAGCATTTT.

This clone has only a few counts. Distinct nucleotide sequences in the sample also encode this CDR3. This chain uses TRBV2 with TRBJ2-4; no reliable D call. This CDR3 contains 14 residues. Germline CDR1 SNHLY, CDR2 FYNNEI. Between the trimmed V and J ends, which lost 3 bases and 1 base, there was a span of 7 bases. The CDR3 spells CASSEVRAKNIQYF. The CDR3 region has the DNA TGTGCCAGCAGTGAGGTACGGGCCAAAAACATTCAGTACTTC.